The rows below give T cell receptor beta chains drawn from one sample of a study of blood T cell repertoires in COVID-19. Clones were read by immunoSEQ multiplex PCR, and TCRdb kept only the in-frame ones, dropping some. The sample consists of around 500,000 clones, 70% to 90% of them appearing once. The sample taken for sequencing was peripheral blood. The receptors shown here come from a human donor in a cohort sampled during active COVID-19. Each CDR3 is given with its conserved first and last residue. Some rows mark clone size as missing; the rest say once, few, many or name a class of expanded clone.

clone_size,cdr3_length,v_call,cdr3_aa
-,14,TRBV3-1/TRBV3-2,CASSQDLKNWEAFF
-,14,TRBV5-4,CATIDRDGNTEAFF
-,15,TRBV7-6,CASSPKDRYSQPQHF
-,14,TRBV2,CASSVSESRDTQYF
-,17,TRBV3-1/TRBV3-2,CASSQAASGTRTGELFF
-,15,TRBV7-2,CASSSGDSSNQPQHF
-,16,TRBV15,CATSGRQGMGTDTQYF
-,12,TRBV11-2,CASSLVGGGYTF
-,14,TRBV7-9,CASSRQGPPSPLHF
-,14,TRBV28,CASSPPGENYGYTF
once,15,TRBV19,CASSIGRAGEQPQHF
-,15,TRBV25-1,CASIGTGAFSYEQYF
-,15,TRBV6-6,CASSSPRTADTEAFF
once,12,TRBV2,CASSEQLLEYVF
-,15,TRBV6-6,CASSYRDRVGSPLHF
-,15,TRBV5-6,CASSPGLALSYEQYF
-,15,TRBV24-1,CATSDEGASNQPQHF
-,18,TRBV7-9,CASSPLLSGTVSTDTQYF
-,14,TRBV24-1,CATKGAHSNQPQHF
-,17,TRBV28,CASRLGGLAGIRETQYF
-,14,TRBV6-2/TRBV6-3,CASSFLRQGWEQYF
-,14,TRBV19,CASTSGGGTGELFF
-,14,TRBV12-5,CASGRDGSSYEQYF
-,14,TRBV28,CASTGDRQGGKAFF
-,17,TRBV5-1,CASSLEVSGALNYGYTF
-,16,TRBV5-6,CASSFRDRIIVTEAFF
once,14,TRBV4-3,CASSQDSWGGGYTF
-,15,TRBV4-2,CASSQGVGSSETQYF
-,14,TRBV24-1,CARRPSGRIYEQYF
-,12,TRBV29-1,CSGQGVDYEQYF
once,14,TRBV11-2,CASSLGQGYTEAFF
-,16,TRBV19,CASSIDEGISGNTIYF
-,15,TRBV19,CASSMGLAQQETQYF
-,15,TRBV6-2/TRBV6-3,CASSYSYRGPDTQYF
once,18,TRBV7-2,CASSLVSSGYESYNEQFF
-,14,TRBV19,CASNAAGFEETQYF
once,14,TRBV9,CASSQTVTQETQYF
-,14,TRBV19,CASSIGQGRYEQYF
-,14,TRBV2,CASTGYTGEGSQHF
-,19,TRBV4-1,CASSQEYNSGRDNTGELFF
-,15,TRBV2,CASSELAAPQETQYF
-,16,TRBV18,CASSPQVGRSTGELFF
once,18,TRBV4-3,CASSQDVGGFRSYNEQFF
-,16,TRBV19,CASSIDRVATNEKLFF
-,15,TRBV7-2,CASSVSRDSLETQYF
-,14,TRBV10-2,CASRLAGSPNEQFF
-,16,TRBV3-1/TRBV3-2,CASSHWAGGYTDTQYF